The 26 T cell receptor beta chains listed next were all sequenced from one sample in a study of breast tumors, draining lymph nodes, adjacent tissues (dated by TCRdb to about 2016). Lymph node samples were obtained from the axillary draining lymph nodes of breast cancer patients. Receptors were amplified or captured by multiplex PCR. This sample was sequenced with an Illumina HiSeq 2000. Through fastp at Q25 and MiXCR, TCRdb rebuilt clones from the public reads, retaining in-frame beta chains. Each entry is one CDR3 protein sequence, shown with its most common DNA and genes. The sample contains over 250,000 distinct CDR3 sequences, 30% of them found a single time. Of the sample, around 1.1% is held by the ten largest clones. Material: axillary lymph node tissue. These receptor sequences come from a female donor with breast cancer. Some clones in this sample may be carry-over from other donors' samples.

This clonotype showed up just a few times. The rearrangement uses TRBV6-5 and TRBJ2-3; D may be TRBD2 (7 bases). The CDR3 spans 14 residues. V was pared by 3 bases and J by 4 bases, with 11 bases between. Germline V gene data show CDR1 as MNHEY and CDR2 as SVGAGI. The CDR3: CASSYRGRADTQYF. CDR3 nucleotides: TGTGCCAGCAGTTATAGGGGGAGGGCAGATACGCAGTATTTT.

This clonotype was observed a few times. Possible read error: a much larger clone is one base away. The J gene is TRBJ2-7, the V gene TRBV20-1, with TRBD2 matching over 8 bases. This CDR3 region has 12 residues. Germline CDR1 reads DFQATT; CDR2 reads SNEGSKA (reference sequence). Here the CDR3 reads CSARTSRNEPYF. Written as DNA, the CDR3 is TGCAGTGCTCGGACTAGCCGAAACGAGCCGTACTTC.

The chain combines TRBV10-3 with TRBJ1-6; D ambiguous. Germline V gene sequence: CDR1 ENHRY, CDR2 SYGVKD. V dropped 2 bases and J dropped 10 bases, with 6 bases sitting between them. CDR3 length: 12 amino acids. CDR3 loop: CAISEERSPLHF. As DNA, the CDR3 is TGTGCCATCAGTGAGGAGCGATCACCCCTCCACTTT.

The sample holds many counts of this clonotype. The CDR3: CASPLLGTSGSDTQYF. The CDR3, as DNA: TGTGCCAGCCCTCTTCTCGGGACTAGCGGATCAGATACGCAGTATTTT. This chain joins TRBV2 and TRBJ2-3; 11 positions match TRBD2. J lost 4 bases, V lost 8 bases, and 11 bases had no gene match. This CDR3 region has 16 residues. CDR1 SNHLY and CDR2 FYNNEI come from the germline V gene.

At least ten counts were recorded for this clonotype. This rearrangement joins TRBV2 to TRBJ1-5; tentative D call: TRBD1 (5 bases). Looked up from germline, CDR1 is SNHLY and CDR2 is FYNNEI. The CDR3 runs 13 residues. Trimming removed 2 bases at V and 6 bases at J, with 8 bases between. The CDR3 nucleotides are TGTGCCAGCAGTGAACGGGGGACTCAGCCCCAGCATTTT. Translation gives CASSERGTQPQHF.

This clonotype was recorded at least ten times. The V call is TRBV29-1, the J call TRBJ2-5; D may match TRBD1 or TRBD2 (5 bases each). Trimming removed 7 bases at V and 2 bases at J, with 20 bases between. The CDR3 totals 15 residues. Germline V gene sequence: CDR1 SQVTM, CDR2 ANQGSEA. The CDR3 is CSAPHGGGLQETQYF. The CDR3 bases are TGCAGCGCTCCACATGGGGGTGGGTTGCAAGAGACCCAGTACTTC.

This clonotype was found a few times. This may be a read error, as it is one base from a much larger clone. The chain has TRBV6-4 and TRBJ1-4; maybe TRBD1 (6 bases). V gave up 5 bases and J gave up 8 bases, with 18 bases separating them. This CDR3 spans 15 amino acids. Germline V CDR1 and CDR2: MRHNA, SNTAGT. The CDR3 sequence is CASSPATGRGEKLFF. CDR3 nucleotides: TGTGCCAGCAGTCCAGCGACTGGTAGGGGGGAAAAACTGTTTTTT.

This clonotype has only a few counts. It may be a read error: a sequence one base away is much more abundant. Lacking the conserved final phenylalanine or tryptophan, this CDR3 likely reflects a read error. Here the CDR3 DNA reads TGCAGTGCTAGGGGACTAGGGGGACCAAGCTCCTACGAGCAGTACTCC. It encodes CSARGLGGPSSYEQYS. This chain links TRBV20-1 with TRBJ2-7; 8 bases match TRBD2. The length of the CDR3 is 16 residues. Germline V gives CDR1 DFQATT, CDR2 SNEGSKA (reference sequence). Germline trimming cut 3 bases from V and 0 bases from J; bases unmatched to any gene: 10.

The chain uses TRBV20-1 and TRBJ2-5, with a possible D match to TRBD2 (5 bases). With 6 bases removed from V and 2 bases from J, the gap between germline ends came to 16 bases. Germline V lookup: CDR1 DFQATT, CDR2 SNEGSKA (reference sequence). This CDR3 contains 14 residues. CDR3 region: CSAAGMGAQETQYF. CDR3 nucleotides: TGCAGTGCGGCCGGTATGGGAGCGCAAGAGACCCAGTACTTC.

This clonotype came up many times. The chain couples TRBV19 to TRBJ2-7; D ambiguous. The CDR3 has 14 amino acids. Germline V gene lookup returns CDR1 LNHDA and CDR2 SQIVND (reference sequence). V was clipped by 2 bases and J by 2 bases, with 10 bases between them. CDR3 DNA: TGTGCCAGTAGTATAAGGGCCCCAACCTACGAGCAGTACTTC. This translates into CASSIRAPTYEQYF.

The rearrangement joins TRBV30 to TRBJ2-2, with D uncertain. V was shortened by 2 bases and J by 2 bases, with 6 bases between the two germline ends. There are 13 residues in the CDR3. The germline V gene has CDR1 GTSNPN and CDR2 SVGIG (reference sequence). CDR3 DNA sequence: TGTGCCTGGAGTCTGTTTAACACCGGGGAGCTGTTTTTT. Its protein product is CAWSLFNTGELFF.

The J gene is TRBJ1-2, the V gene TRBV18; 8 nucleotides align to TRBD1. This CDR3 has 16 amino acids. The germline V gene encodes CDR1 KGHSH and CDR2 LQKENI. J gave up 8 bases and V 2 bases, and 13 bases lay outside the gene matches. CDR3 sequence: CASSPTPDREIYGYTF. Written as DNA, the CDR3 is TGTGCCAGCTCACCAACCCCGGACAGGGAGATCTACGGCTACACCTTC.

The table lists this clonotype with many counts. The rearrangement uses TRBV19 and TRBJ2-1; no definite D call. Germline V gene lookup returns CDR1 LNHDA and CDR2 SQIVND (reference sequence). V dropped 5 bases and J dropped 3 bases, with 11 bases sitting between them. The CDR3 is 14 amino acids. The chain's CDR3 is CASSRGRNYNEQFF. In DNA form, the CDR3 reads TGTGCCAGTAGTCGTGGGCGGAACTACAATGAGCAGTTCTTC.

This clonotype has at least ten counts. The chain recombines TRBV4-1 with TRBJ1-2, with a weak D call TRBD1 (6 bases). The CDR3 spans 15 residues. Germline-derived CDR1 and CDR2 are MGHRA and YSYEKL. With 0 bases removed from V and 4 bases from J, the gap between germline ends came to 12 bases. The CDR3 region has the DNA TGCGCCAGCAGCCAAGATTTTCGGGACACCTATGGCTACACCTTC. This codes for CASSQDFRDTYGYTF.

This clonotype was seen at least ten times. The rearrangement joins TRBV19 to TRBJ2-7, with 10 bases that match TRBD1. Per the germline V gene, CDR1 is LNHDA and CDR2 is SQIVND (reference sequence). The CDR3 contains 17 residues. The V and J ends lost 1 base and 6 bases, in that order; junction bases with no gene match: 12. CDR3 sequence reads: CASSIVGGDRGRGEQYF. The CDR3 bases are TGTGCCAGTAGTATAGTGGGCGGGGACAGGGGACGCGGCGAGCAGTACTTC.

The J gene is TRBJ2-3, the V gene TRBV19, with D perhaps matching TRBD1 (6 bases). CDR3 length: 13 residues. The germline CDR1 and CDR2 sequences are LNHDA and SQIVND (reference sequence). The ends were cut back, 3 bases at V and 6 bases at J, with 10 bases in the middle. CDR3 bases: TGTGCCAGTAGTATCCGTAGGGGGGATACGCAGTATTTT. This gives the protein CASSIRRGDTQYF.

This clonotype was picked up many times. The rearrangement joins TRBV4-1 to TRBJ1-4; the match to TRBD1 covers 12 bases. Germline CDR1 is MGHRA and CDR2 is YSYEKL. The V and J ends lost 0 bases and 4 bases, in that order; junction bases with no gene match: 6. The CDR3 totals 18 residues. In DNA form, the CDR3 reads TGCGCCAGCAGCCAAGAAGGTGGGACAGGGGGCTTTAATGAAAAACTGTTTTTT. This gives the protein CASSQEGGTGGFNEKLFF.

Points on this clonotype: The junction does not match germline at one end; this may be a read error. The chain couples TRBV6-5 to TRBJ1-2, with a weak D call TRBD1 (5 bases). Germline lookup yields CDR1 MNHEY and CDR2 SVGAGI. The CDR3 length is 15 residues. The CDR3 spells CASSHSGAENYGYTF. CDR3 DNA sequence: TGTGCCAGCAGTCACTCCGGGGCAGAAAACTATGGCTACACCTTC.

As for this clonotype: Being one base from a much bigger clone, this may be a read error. DNA for the CDR3: TGTGCCTCCAGCACGGGTCTGACAGGGGCCTCCTACGGGCAGTACTTC. Its translation is CASSTGLTGASYGQYF. The rearrangement joins TRBV6-6 to TRBJ2-7, with 8 bases that match TRBD1. CDR3 length: 16 residues. CDR1 MNHNY and CDR2 SVGAGI come from the germline V gene (reference sequence).

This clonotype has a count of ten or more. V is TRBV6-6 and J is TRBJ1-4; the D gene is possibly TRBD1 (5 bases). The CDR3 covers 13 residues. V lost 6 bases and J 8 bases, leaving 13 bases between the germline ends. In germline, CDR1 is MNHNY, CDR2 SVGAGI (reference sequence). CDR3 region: CASSGDSLEKLFF. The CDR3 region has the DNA TGTGCCAGCAGCGGAGACAGCCTGGAAAAACTGTTTTTT.

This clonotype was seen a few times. CDR3 nucleotide sequence: TGTGCCTGGAACCCTCGGGCGTACCAAGAGACCCAGTACTTC. Translating it yields CAWNPRAYQETQYF. J is TRBJ2-5 and V is TRBV30, with D hard to call. The length of the CDR3 is 14 residues. V lost 4 bases to trimming and J lost 0 bases, with 12 bases between them. Germline assignment: CDR1 GTSNPN and CDR2 SVGIG (reference sequence).

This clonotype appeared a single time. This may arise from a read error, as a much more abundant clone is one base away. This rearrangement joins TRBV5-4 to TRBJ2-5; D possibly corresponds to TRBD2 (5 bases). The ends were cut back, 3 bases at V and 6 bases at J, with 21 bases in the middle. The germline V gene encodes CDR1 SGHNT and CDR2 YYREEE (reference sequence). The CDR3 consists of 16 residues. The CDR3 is CASSSNQDGFGKTQYF. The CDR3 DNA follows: TGTGCCAGCAGCTCGAACCAGGACGGCTTCGGGAAGACCCAGTACTTC.

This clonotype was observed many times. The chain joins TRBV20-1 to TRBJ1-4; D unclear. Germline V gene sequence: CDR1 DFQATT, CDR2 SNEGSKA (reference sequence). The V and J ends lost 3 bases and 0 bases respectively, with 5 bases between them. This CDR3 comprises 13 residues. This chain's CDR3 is CSASSTTNEKLFF. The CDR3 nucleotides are TGCAGTGCTAGCAGTACAACTAATGAAAAACTGTTTTTT.

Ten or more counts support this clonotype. Here the CDR3 DNA reads TGTGCCAGCAGCCAAGGGGGACTAGGGGCCGGGGAGCTGTTTTTT. Its protein is CASSQGGLGAGELFF. The chain combines TRBV4-2 with TRBJ2-2; 8 bases are a match to TRBD2. Unmatched junction bases numbered 4, after V lost 1 base and J lost 6 bases. Germline V CDR1 and CDR2: LGHNA, YNFKEQ. The CDR3 has 15 amino acids.

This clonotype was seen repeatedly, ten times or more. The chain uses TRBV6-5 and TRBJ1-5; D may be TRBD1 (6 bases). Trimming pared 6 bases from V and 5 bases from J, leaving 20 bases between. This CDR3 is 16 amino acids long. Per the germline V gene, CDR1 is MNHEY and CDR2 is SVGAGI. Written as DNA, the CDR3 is TGTGCCAGCAGCTCTACCACTACAGGGAAGGATCAGCCCCAGCATTTT. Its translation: CASSSTTTGKDQPQHF.

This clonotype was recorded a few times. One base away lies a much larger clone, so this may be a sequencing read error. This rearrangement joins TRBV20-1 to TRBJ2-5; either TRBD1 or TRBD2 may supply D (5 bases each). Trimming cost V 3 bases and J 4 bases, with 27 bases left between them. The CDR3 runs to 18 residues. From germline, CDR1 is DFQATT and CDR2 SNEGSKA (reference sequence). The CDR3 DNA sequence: TGCAGTGCTAGTTCGAGTCTCGGTAGCGCGAGGGACGCAGAGACCCAGTACTTC. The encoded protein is CSASSSLGSARDAETQYF.